This T cell receptor (beta chain) emerged from a study of T cell responses to AZD1222 COVID-19 vaccine (dated by TCRdb to about 2021). Background on the whole study: AZD1222 recipients with second doses at about 4 weeks or about 12 weeks were pooled, because spike-specific TCR depth and breadth did not differ between schedules. TCR sequencing covered 233 trial participants: 200 to 220 given two doses of AZD1222 and 26 given two doses of MenACWY control vaccine. Trial participants were enrolled by age into 18-55, 56-69 and 70-plus year subgroups, with roughly 160, 29 and 62 TCR-sequenced participants respectively. The full study reports these points: After two AZD1222 doses, spike-specific TCR breadth and depth were significantly higher than at day 0 and than in MenACWY recipients. Only a handful of AZD1222 recipients were SARS-CoV-2 seropositive at baseline, limiting conclusions about previously exposed vaccinees. Because no day 14 peak-response samples were available, the repertoires could be characterized only after the peak T cell response. In the small 56-69-year group, the increase in depth fell short of significance, most likely because of low power. The whole spike protein was spanned by vaccine-associated CD4 TCRs, and dominant responses were seen in regions 160-218 and 743-854. Most participants were white British and females outnumbered males, and the authors suggested that clonal diversity may have been underestimated. Epitopes outside the regions mutated in the B.1.351 and B.1.1.7 variants were reportedly recognized by nearly half of the unique spike-specific TCRs.

V trim: 2 bases; J trim: 8 bases; unmatched bases: 17. The cysteine opens and the phenylalanine closes a CDR3 of 18 amino acids. The kept DNA is CDR3 alone, 54 bases in frame from the first base. CDR1 is given as SGHRS and CDR2 as YFSETQ, both from the germline V gene. The CDR3 regions of human TCRbeta chains were analyzed by immunosequencing. The paper's data handling went like this. Repertoire TCRs were checked for matches against a reference library of SARS-CoV-2-specific TCRs that had been generated using the MIRA antigen-specificity platform. Breadth was defined as the fraction of unique TCRs that were SARS-CoV-2-associated. Depth was defined as the fraction of total T cells that were SARS-CoV-2-associated. Using the MIRA data, each spike-specific TCR was assigned both to the spike region to which the TCR was reactive and to a CD4 or CD8 class. Log10-transformed breadth and depth values were compared by one-way ANOVA with Sidak's multiple comparisons tests. Held by TCRdb, this immuneACCESS table contains in-frame sequences only and omits some clones. Under half of the omission traces to an unresolved V gene where checked; the cause of the rest is unknown. V and J calls and clone size follow that table, whereas D and trimming were derived from the DNA. The sample profile shows 55,000 to 70,000 clones; about nine tenths of them were found once. Of the sample, 7.8% is held by the ten largest clones.

The sample's time point label, decoded: baseline before first vaccination. Vaccinee samples were obtained from the UK trials COV001 and COV002, which included a single-blind randomized controlled phase 2/3 trial of AZD1222 (ChAdOx1 nCoV-19) in healthy adults. For TCRbeta chain sequencing, PBMC samples from trial participants were taken at day 0 and at day 28 after the second dose. This clone appeared a single time. Its antigen target is currently unknown. It has no much larger one-base neighbor in the sample; base qualities were not kept. This clonotype originated in an adult in good health. This chain joins TRBV5-1 to TRBJ1-4; TRBD1 agrees with 8 junctional bases. This material consisted of peripheral blood, taken on day 0 of AZD1222 vaccination. The CDR3 here reads CASSFGVYRTGPREKLFF. The sequenced DNA is TGCGCCAGCAGCTTCGGTGTTTACCGGACAGGGCCGCGGGAAAAACTGTTTTTT. The CDR3 plus the reference TRBV5-1 and TRBJ1-4 genes for the other parts give the full variable domain: KAGVTQTPRYLIKTRGQQVTLSCSPISGHRSVSWYQQTPGQGLQFLFEYFSETQRNKGNFPGRFSGRQFSNSRSEMNVSTLELGDSALYLCASSFGVYRTGPREKLFFGSGTQLSVL.